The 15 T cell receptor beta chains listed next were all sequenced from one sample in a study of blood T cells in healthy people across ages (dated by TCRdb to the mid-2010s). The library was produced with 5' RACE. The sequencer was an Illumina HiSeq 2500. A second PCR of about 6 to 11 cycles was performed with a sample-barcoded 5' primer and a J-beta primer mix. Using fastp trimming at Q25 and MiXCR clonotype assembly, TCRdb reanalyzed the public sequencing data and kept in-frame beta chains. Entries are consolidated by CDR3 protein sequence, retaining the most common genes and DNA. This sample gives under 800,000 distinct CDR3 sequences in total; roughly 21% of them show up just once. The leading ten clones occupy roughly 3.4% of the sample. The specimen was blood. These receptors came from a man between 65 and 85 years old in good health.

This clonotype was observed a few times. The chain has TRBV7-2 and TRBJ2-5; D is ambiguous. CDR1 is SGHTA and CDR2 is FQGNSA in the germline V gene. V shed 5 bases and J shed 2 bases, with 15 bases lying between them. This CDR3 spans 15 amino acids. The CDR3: CASSPQRSVQETQYF. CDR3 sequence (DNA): TGTGCCAGCAGCCCCCAAAGGTCGGTTCAAGAGACCCAGTACTTC.

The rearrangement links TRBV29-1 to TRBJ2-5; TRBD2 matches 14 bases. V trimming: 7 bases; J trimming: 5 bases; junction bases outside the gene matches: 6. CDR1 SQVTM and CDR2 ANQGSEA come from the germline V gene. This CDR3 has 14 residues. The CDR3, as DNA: TGCAGCGCAGGACTAGCGGGAGGCATGGAGACCCAGTACTTC. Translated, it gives CSAGLAGGMETQYF.

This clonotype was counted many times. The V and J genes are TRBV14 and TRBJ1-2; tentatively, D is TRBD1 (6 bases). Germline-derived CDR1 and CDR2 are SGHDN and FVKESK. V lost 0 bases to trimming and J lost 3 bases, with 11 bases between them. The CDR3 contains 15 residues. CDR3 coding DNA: TGTGCCAGCAGCCAAGACGGACAGAGATACTATGGCTACACCTTC. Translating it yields CASSQDGQRYYGYTF. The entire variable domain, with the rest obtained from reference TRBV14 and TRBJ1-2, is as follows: EAGVTQFPSHSVIEKGQTVTLRCDPISGHDNLYWYRRVMGKEIKFLLHFVKESKQDESGMPNNRFLAERTGGTYSTLKVQPAELEDSGVYFCASSQDGQRYYGYTFGSGTRLTVV.

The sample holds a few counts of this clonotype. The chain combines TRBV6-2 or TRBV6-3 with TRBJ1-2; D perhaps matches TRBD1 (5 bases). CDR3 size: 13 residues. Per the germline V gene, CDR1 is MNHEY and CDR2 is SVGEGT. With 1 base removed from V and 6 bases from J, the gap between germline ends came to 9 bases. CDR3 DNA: TGTGCCAGCAGTTACTTTGACAGAGATGGCTACACCTTC. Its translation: CASSYFDRDGYTF.

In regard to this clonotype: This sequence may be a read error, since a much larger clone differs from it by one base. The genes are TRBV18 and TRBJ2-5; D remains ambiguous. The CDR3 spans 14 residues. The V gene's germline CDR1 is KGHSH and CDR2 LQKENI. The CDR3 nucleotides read TGTGCCAGCTCACCAATCTTGGAAATGAAGACCCTGTACTTC. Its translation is CASSPILEMKTLYF.

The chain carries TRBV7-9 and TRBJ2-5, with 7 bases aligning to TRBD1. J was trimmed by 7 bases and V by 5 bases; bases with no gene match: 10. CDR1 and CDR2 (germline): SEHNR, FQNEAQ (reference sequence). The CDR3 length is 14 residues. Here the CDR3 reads CASSPRTGPGTQYF. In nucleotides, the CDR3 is TGTGCCAGCAGCCCAAGGACAGGCCCAGGGACCCAGTACTTC.

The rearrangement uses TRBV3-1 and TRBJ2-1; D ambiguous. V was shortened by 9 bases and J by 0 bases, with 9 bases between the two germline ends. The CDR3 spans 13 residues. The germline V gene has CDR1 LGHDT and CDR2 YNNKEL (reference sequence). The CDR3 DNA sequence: TGTGCCAGTGTTGGCGGCTCCTACAATGAGCAGTTCTTC. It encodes CASVGGSYNEQFF.

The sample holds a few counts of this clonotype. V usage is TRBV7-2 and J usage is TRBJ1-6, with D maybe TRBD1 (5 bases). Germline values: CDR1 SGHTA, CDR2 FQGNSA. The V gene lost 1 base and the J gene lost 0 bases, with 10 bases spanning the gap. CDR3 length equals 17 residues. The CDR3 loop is CASSLVGVSSYNSPLHF. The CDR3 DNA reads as TGTGCCAGCAGCTTAGTGGGGGTTAGCTCCTATAATTCACCCCTCCACTTT.

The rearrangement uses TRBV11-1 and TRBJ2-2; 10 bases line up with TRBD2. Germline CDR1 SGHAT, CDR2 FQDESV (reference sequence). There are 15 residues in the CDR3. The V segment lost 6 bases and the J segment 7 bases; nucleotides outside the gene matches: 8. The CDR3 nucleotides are TGTGCCAGCAGGGAGCTAGCGGGAGCAGTCGGGGAGCTGTTTTTT. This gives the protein CASRELAGAVGELFF.

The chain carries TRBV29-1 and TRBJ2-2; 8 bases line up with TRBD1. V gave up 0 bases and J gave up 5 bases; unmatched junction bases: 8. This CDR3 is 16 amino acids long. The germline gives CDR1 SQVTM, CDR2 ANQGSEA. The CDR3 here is CSVEDTGRGPTGELFF. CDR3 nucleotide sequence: TGCAGCGTTGAAGATACGGGCAGGGGGCCAACCGGGGAGCTGTTTTTT.

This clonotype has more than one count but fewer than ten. CDR3 region: CSAPQGGSYNEQFF. As DNA, the CDR3 is TGCAGTGCTCCCCAGGGGGGGTCCTACAATGAGCAGTTCTTC. This chain uses TRBV20-1 with TRBJ2-1; D may correspond to TRBD1 or TRBD2 (7 bases each). The CDR3 is 14 residues long. CDR1 is DFQATT, CDR2 SNEGSKA, per germline (reference sequence). With 5 bases removed from V and 1 base from J, the gap between germline ends came to 12 bases.

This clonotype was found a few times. The CDR3 DNA reads as TGTGCCTGCGCTAGCCTAGAGACCCAGTACTTC. This codes for CACASLETQYF. V and J are TRBV3-1 and TRBJ2-1; a possible D gene is TRBD2 (5 bases). The end of the DNA is better explained by TRBJ2-5, so the J call may be wrong. The CDR3 runs to 11 residues. Germline V gives CDR1 LGHDT, CDR2 YNNKEL (reference sequence).

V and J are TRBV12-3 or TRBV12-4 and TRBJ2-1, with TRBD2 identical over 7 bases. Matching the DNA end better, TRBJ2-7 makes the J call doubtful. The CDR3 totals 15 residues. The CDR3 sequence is CASSLGGGRGNVQYF. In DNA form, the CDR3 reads TGTGCCAGCAGTTTAGGTGGCGGGAGAGGTAATGTGCAGTACTTC.

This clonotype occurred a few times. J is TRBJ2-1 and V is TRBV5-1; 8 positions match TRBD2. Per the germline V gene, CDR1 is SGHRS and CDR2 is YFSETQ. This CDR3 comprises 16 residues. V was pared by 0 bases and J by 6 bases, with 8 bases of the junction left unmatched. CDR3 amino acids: CASSLAGTSSSNEQFF. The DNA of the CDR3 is TGCGCCAGCAGCTTGGCCGGGACTAGTTCTTCCAATGAGCAGTTCTTC. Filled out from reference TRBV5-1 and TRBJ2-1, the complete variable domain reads KAGVTQTPRYLIKTRGQQVTLSCSPISGHRSVSWYQQTPGQGLQFLFEYFSETQRNKGNFPGRFSGRQFSNSRSEMNVSTLELGDSALYLCASSLAGTSSSNEQFFGPGTRLTVL.

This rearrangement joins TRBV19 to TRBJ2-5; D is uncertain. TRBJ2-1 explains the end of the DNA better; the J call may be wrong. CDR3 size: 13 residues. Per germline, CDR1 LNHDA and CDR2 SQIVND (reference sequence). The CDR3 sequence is CASSRAVFNEQFF. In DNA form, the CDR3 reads TGTGCCAGTAGTAGGGCAGTTTTTAATGAGCAGTTCTTC.